Described below is a single T cell receptor beta chain sequence and its context. This record comes from a study of OX40 agonist ivuxolimab in advanced cancers. The CDR3 is 15 residues long. V was cut by 5 bases and J by 2 bases, with 13 bases left in between. The germline V gene has CDR1 LNHDA and CDR2 SQIVND (reference sequence). The method was immunoSEQ multiplex PCR; TCRdb's version includes in-frame clones alone and lacks a portion of them. This sample yields 100,000 to 120,000 clones, of which less than 95% are seen a single time; approximately 0.69% belongs to the top ten. This rearrangement joins TRBV19 to TRBJ2-1; a weak D match, TRBD2 (6 bases). This material consisted of CD4+ or CD8+ T cells sorted from blood, taken in a trial of the OX40 agonist ivuxolimab. The sequence was obtained from an adult with an advanced solid tumor such as melanoma, head and neck, liver or kidney cancer. CDR3 protein: CASSAEGQPYNEQFF. The CDR3 DNA reads TGTGCCAGTAGTGCGGAGGGGCAGCCCTACAATGAGCAGTTCTTC.